Following are 31 T cell receptor beta chains from one sample sequenced in a study of blood T cell repertoires in COVID-19. The method was immunoSEQ multiplex PCR; TCRdb's version includes in-frame clones alone and lacks a portion of them. In the table there are roughly 250,000 clones, about four fifths of which are singletons. Sequenced sample: peripheral blood. The source of these receptors is an older person with COVID-19, enrolled during active disease.

For this clone: This specimen includes other DNA sequences encoding the same CDR3. The chain uses TRBV28 and TRBJ2-1; the match to TRBD2 covers 11 bases. V shed 4 bases, J shed 3 bases, and the junction held 5 bases outside the gene matches. The CDR3 is 16 residues long. Germline-derived CDR1 and CDR2 are MDHEN and SYDVKM. The CDR3 nucleotides are TGTGCCAGCAGTTCCTTAGCGGGAGGGCTCTACAATGAGCAGTTCTTC. This gives the protein CASSSLAGGLYNEQFF.

This clone was picked up one time. The rearrangement uses TRBV7-6 and TRBJ2-6, with 9 bases fitting TRBD2. Per the germline V gene, CDR1 is SGHVS and CDR2 is FNYEAQ. With V trimmed by 3 bases and J by 4 bases, 16 bases remained unmatched. This CDR3 spans 20 amino acids. The CDR3 loop is CASSFNPAQAGGAGANVLTF. CDR3 nucleotides: TGTGCCAGCAGCTTTAATCCAGCGCAAGCGGGGGGTGCAGGGGCCAACGTCCTGACTTTC. The entire variable domain, with the rest obtained from reference TRBV7-6 and TRBJ2-6, is as follows: GAGVSQSPRYKVTKRGQDVALRCDPISGHVSLYWYRQALGQGPEFLTYFNYEAQQDKSGLPNDRFSAERPEGSISTLTIQRTEQRDSAMYRCASSFNPAQAGGAGANVLTFGAGSRLTVL.

V is TRBV6-6 and J is TRBJ2-6; TRBD2 might be the D (6 bases). The germline V gene has CDR1 MNHNY and CDR2 SVGAGI (reference sequence). Deletions cut 5 bases from V and 1 base from J, with 21 bases between. The CDR3 is made up of 19 amino acids. The CDR3 sequence: CASSLQGGAGRSGANVLTF. Here the CDR3 DNA reads TGTGCCAGCAGTCTTCAAGGTGGGGCAGGGAGGTCTGGGGCCAACGTCCTGACTTTC.

The J gene is TRBJ1-2, the V gene TRBV10-3, with TRBD1 as a possible D gene (6 bases). CDR3 size: 14 residues. V lost 4 bases and J lost 4, with 13 bases in between. Germline V CDR1 and CDR2: ENHRY, SYGVKD. CDR3 DNA sequence: TGTGCCATCAGTGGATTTATGGACAGCTATGGCTACACCTTC. Its translation is CAISGFMDSYGYTF.

The V gene is TRBV4-2, the J gene TRBJ1-2; 9 positions agree with TRBD1. The trim removed 4 bases at V and 8 bases at J, leaving 11 bases unmatched. This CDR3 has 15 amino acids. Germline-derived CDR1 and CDR2 are LGHNA and YNFKEQ. The CDR3 sequence is CASSPPGTGTFGYTF. The DNA for the CDR3 is TGTGCCAGCAGCCCGCCCGGGACAGGGACTTTCGGCTACACCTTC.

This chain links TRBV18 with TRBJ1-2; unclear D gene. Germline V gene sequence: CDR1 KGHSH, CDR2 LQKENI. The CDR3 runs to 15 residues. V was clipped by 6 bases and J by 5 bases, with 19 bases between them. This chain's CDR3 is CASSQPQWQLYGYTF. The DNA for the CDR3 is TGTGCCAGCTCCCAACCCCAGTGGCAATTGTATGGCTACACCTTC.

This chain links TRBV30 with TRBJ1-2, with unresolved D. The CDR3 has 13 amino acids. In germline, CDR1 is GTSNPN, CDR2 SVGIG (reference sequence). Trimming stripped 0 bases from V and 5 bases from J, with 10 bases between. Here the CDR3 DNA reads TGTGCCTGGAGTGTAGCGGGTCAATATGGCTACACCTTC. It is translated as CAWSVAGQYGYTF.

The chain recombines TRBV5-4 with TRBJ2-2; D is unresolved. The germline V gene encodes CDR1 SGHNT and CDR2 YYREEE (reference sequence). The CDR3 has 17 amino acids. V lost 3 bases and J 6 bases, leaving 21 bases between the germline ends. The CDR3 is CASSSAGGGAIPGELFF. CDR3 bases: TGTGCCAGCAGCTCAGCCGGCGGCGGAGCCATTCCCGGGGAGCTGTTTTTT.

The V and J genes are TRBV18 and TRBJ1-1; the match to TRBD1 covers 8 bases. V lost 3 bases to trimming and J lost 4 bases; unmatched junction nucleotides: 13. The CDR3 extends over 17 amino acids. The germline gives CDR1 KGHSH, CDR2 LQKENI. This CDR3 is CASSPTGTGGGGTEAFF. The CDR3 DNA sequence: TGTGCCAGCTCACCCACCGGGACAGGAGGTGGAGGCACTGAAGCTTTCTTT.

The chain recombines TRBV11-2 with TRBJ2-7; a weak D match, TRBD2 (6 bases). The CDR3 length is 13 residues. V was pared by 5 bases and J by 4 bases, with 12 bases between. Germline V gene data show CDR1 as SGHAT and CDR2 as FQNNGV. CDR3 in DNA: TGTGCCAGCAGCCTACGGGGGAGGTACGAGCAGTACTTC. Encoded protein: CASSLRGRYEQYF.

The genes are TRBV5-8 and TRBJ1-2; D possibly corresponds to TRBD1 (5 bases). Germline V lookup: CDR1 SGHTS, CDR2 YDEGEE. The CDR3 consists of 16 residues. The V end was cut by 0 bases, the J end by 4 bases, with 16 bases between. CDR3 nucleotides: TGTGCCAGCAGCTTGGGCCGCCAGGGTTTTATCTATGGCTACACCTTC. It specifies CASSLGRQGFIYGYTF. Drawing the rest from reference TRBV5-8 and TRBJ1-2, the complete variable domain is EAGVTQSPTHLIKTRGQQATLRCSPISGHTSVYWYQQALGLGLQFLLWYDEGEERNRGNFPPRFSGRQFPNYSSELNVNALELEDSALYLCASSLGRQGFIYGYTFGSGTRLTVV.

This chain connects TRBV29-1 to TRBJ2-2, with 10 bases identical to TRBD1. CDR1 and CDR2 (germline): SQVTM, ANQGSEA. CDR3 length equals 15 residues. Trimming cost V 4 bases and J 0 bases; bases outside gene matches: 2. The DNA of the CDR3 is TGCAGCGTTGGACAGGGGGCGTCGAACACCGGGGAGCTGTTTTTT. Translation: CSVGQGASNTGELFF.

The V gene is TRBV7-9, the J gene TRBJ2-7, with D perhaps TRBD1 (6 bases). Germline CDR1 is SEHNR and CDR2 is FQNEAQ (reference sequence). V was shortened by 5 bases and J by 8 bases, with 16 bases between the two germline ends. This CDR3 spans 13 amino acids. This CDR3 is CASSISSGVQQYF. CDR3 nucleotides: TGTGCCAGCAGCATTAGTTCAGGGGTCCAGCAGTACTTC.

J is TRBJ2-1 and V is TRBV5-1; 7 bases are shared with TRBD1. The CDR3 extends over 16 amino acids. Germline V CDR1 and CDR2: SGHRS, YFSETQ. V shed 1 base and J 7 bases; nucleotides not matched to a gene: 11. The CDR3 here is CASSLLGQTRVNEQFF. CDR3 sequence (DNA): TGCGCCAGCAGCTTGCTGGGACAGACTCGCGTAAATGAGCAGTTCTTC.

DNA for the CDR3: TGTGCCAGCAGTCTCGGGGTAGCGGGAGATACGCAGTATTTT. Protein sequence: CASSLGVAGDTQYF. The J gene is TRBJ2-3, the V gene TRBV6-5; 7 bases match TRBD2. This CDR3 spans 14 amino acids. After removal of 5 bases from V and 5 bases from J, the junction contained 7 bases not matched to a gene. Per germline, CDR1 MNHEY and CDR2 SVGAGI.

This chain connects TRBV6-5 to TRBJ2-6; unclear D gene. Deletions cut 5 bases from V and 0 bases from J, with 8 bases between. From germline, CDR1 is MNHEY and CDR2 SVGAGI. The CDR3 totals 15 residues. This CDR3 reads CASSQTSSGANVLTF. The CDR3 DNA reads as TGTGCCAGCAGTCAAACGAGCTCTGGGGCCAACGTCCTGACTTTC.

The chain recombines TRBV7-2 with TRBJ1-1; D not resolved. This CDR3 contains 16 residues. Germline V CDR1 and CDR2: SGHTA, FQGNSA. Trimming shortened V by 3 bases and J by 1 base, and 15 bases separated the two germline ends. The CDR3 loop reads CASSLFSAAGNTEAFF. In DNA form, the CDR3 reads TGTGCCAGCAGCTTGTTCTCGGCGGCGGGGAACACTGAAGCTTTCTTT.

This clone was detected a few times. This chain links TRBV18 with TRBJ1-2; D is unclear. The germline CDR1 and CDR2 sequences are KGHSH and LQKENI. The CDR3 is 13 residues long. Between the trimmed V and J ends, which lost 0 bases and 6 bases, there was a span of 8 bases. The CDR3 loop is CASSPPSGNGYTF. CDR3 sequence (DNA): TGTGCCAGCTCACCACCGAGCGGGAATGGCTACACCTTC.

This clone was seen a handful of times. V usage is TRBV7-8 and J usage is TRBJ2-2; D perhaps matches TRBD1 (6 bases). The CDR3 has 14 residues. V lost 5 bases, J lost 3 bases, and 10 bases lay in between. Germline CDR1 reads SGHVS; CDR2 reads FQNEAQ. The CDR3 loop is CASSIRQDTGELFF. The CDR3 bases are TGTGCCAGCAGCATAAGACAGGACACCGGGGAGCTGTTTTTT.

The chain recombines TRBV6-1 with TRBJ1-6; D is perhaps TRBD1 (5 bases). Trimming pared 1 base from V and 5 bases from J, leaving 12 bases between. The CDR3 has 16 residues. The germline V gene encodes CDR1 MNHNS and CDR2 SASEGT. CDR3 loop: CASSEGGHSHNSPLHF. The CDR3 nucleotides read TGTGCCAGCAGTGAAGGAGGACACTCTCATAATTCACCCCTCCACTTT.

This clone was counted between two and nine times. The chain recombines TRBV9 with TRBJ2-2; D possibly corresponds to TRBD1 (8 bases). There are 15 residues in the CDR3. Deletions cut 3 bases from V and 8 bases from J, with 17 bases between. CDR1 is SGDLS and CDR2 is YYNGEE in the germline V gene. CDR3 nucleotides: TGTGCCAGCAGCGGTTCCGACAGGGGAGGGGGGGAGCTGTTTTTT. Its translation: CASSGSDRGGGELFF.

The chain uses TRBV15 and TRBJ2-5, with D possibly being TRBD2 (5 bases). Germline loops: CDR1 LNHNV, CDR2 YYDKDF (reference sequence). The V end was cut by 0 bases, the J end by 3 bases, with 11 bases between. The CDR3 runs 15 residues. CDR3 sequence: CATSRDGLGEETQYF. CDR3 in DNA: TGTGCCACCAGCAGAGATGGACTGGGAGAAGAGACCCAGTACTTC.

The chain recombines TRBV19 with TRBJ2-3, with no clear D. V was cut by 3 bases and J by 4 bases, with 8 bases left in between. CDR3 length: 13 amino acids. Germline-derived CDR1 and CDR2 are LNHDA and SQIVND (reference sequence). The CDR3 sequence is CASSIVRADTQYF. CDR3 nucleotides: TGTGCCAGTAGTATCGTTCGGGCAGATACGCAGTATTTT.

Remarks on this clone: This same CDR3 is encoded by further DNA sequences in the sample. The CDR3 nucleotides are TGTGCCAGCAGCTTAGGACAGGGAAATGAAAAACTGTTTTTT. It encodes CASSLGQGNEKLFF. The chain couples TRBV7-9 to TRBJ1-4; 7 nucleotides agree with TRBD1. The germline V gene has CDR1 SEHNR and CDR2 FQNEAQ (reference sequence). V shed 1 base, J shed 5 bases, and the junction held 1 base outside the gene matches. This CDR3 has 14 amino acids.

V is TRBV27 and J is TRBJ1-1; D unclear. The CDR3 extends over 14 amino acids. Per the germline V gene, CDR1 is MNHEY and CDR2 is SMNVEV (reference sequence). Trimming took 0 bases from V and 6 from J, leaving 11 bases between them. The CDR3 region is CASSLSTGMAEAFF. The DNA for the CDR3 is TGTGCCAGCAGTTTATCAACGGGTATGGCTGAAGCTTTCTTT.

The chain has TRBV7-2 and TRBJ1-1; tentative D call: TRBD1 (5 bases). The CDR3 totals 13 residues. Trimming stripped 4 bases from V and 5 bases from J, with 11 bases between. Germline V lookup: CDR1 SGHTA, CDR2 FQGNSA. The CDR3 DNA reads as TGTGCCAGCAGCTCGGGGGGAGAGACTGAAGCTTTCTTT. It translates to CASSSGGETEAFF.

The V call is TRBV6-1, the J call TRBJ1-2, with D possibly TRBD1 on 5 matching bases. The germline gives CDR1 MNHNS, CDR2 SASEGT. The ends were cut back, 1 base at V and 2 bases at J, with 8 bases in the middle. The CDR3 consists of 14 residues. The CDR3 DNA reads TGTGCCAGCAGTGAAGGACAGATAAACTATGGCTACACCTTC. Its protein product is CASSEGQINYGYTF.

This chain joins TRBV6-2 or TRBV6-3 and TRBJ2-7; D call uncertain. The CDR3 spans 14 residues. CDR1 MNHEY and CDR2 SVGEGT come from the germline V gene. Trimming took 0 bases from V and 4 from J, leaving 10 bases between them. CDR3 bases: TGTGCCAGCAGTTACTCCCCCGCAACTTACGAGCAGTACTTC. It is translated as CASSYSPATYEQYF.

The J gene is TRBJ1-2, the V gene TRBV3-1 (or the pseudogene TRBV3-2); D perhaps matches TRBD1 (5 bases). Germline lookup yields CDR1 LGHDT and CDR2 YNNKEL (reference sequence). V was trimmed by 1 base and J by 4 bases, leaving 13 bases between them. CDR3 length equals 15 residues. The CDR3 nucleotides read TGTGCCAGCAGCCAAGCGGACCCCCAGGGCTATGGCTACACCTTC. Translated, it gives CASSQADPQGYGYTF.

This chain links TRBV7-8 with TRBJ2-5, with D unresolved. CDR3 length equals 14 residues. Germline CDR1 is SGHVS and CDR2 is FQNEAQ. The V end was cut by 3 bases, the J end by 4 bases, with 12 bases between. The CDR3 DNA sequence: TGTGCCAGCAGCTTGGTGGGCCTGAGAGAGACCCAGTACTTC. Translating gives CASSLVGLRETQYF.

CDR3 DNA: TGTGCCACCCACAGGGTAGCTGAAGCTTTCTTT. Its protein product is CATHRVAEAFF. The chain is built from TRBV2 and TRBJ1-1; a possible D gene is TRBD1 (6 bases). The CDR3 is 11 residues long. The germline V and J ends were trimmed by 10 bases and 6 bases, with 12 bases remaining between them. The germline gives CDR1 SNHLY, CDR2 FYNNEI.